This paragraph reports one T cell receptor beta chain. This record comes from a study of blood T cells in healthy people across ages. For the second PCR, which ran for roughly 6 to 12 cycles, a sample-barcoded 5' primer and a J-beta primer mix were used. One entry per CDR3 protein, called by TCRdb with MiXCR from the 5' RACE reads. The sample includes approximately 730,000 distinct CDR3 sequences, about 55% seen only once; the top ten take roughly two fifths. V was pared by 9 bases and J by 7 bases, with 14 bases of the junction left unmatched. The CDR3 is made up of 15 amino acids. This chain joins TRBV12-3 or TRBV12-4 and TRBJ2-2; 7 nucleotides align to TRBD2. The sequence derives from an older man in good health. Material: blood. CDR3 nucleotides: TGTGCCAGTTCGGGGGGACCTTCGCGGGGCGGGGAGCTGTTTTTT. This gives the protein CASSGGPSRGGELFF.